Below are 21 T cell receptor beta chains sequenced from a single sample in a study of T cells in Graves' hyperthyroidism and ophthalmopathy. Amplification targeted TCR beta CDR3 regions from RNA transcripts. The HTBI primer set served for first-round RT-PCR of the TCR CDR3. MiXCR, applied by TCRdb to the multiplex PCR reads, yields one record per CDR3 protein. This sample has approximately 520,000 distinct CDR3 sequences, with roughly 25% found just once. Sequencing input: blood. The receptors come from a woman aged 30 to 39 with Graves' ophthalmopathy.

The chain uses TRBV3-1 and TRBJ2-5, with a weak D call TRBD2 (7 bases). Germline CDR1 and CDR2: LGHDT and YNNKEL (reference sequence). The ends were cut back, 6 bases at V and 2 bases at J, with 16 bases in the middle. This CDR3 has 15 residues. The CDR3: CASSLGGHRQETQYF. CDR3 nucleotide sequence: TGTGCCAGCAGTCTGGGGGGGCACCGTCAAGAGACCCAGTACTTC.

The chain has TRBV20-1 and TRBJ2-5; D uncertain. The CDR3 runs to 17 residues. In germline, CDR1 is DFQATT, CDR2 SNEGSKA (reference sequence). Trimming removed 3 bases from V and 0 bases from J, with 20 bases in between. The DNA for the CDR3 is TGCAGTGCTAGGCCCCCTCTGGGCCGTAGGTACCAAGAGACCCAGTACTTC. Translated: CSARPPLGRRYQETQYF.

This clonotype was recorded many times. This rearrangement joins TRBV5-1 to TRBJ1-1; weak D call: TRBD1 (6 bases). CDR3 length: 14 residues. The germline V gene has CDR1 SGHRS and CDR2 YFSETQ. V lost 4 bases to trimming and J lost 7 bases, with 17 bases between them. CDR3 DNA sequence: TGCGCCAGCAGCCCCCCCGGGGGGCGAGGTGAAGCTTTCTTT. Its protein product is CASSPPGGRGEAFF.

The chain is built from TRBV19 and TRBJ1-5, with a tentative D call TRBD1 (6 bases). Trimming removed 5 bases at V and 0 bases at J, with 17 bases between. CDR3 size: 17 residues. Germline CDR1 reads LNHDA; CDR2 reads SQIVND (reference sequence). The CDR3: CASSPQDSRYSNQPQHF. The CDR3 bases are TGTGCCAGTAGTCCCCAGGACAGCCGGTATAGCAATCAGCCCCAGCATTTT.

This clonotype was picked up many times. The chain combines TRBV7-2 with TRBJ2-7, with TRBD1 as a possible D gene (5 bases). Germline CDR1 SGHTA, CDR2 FQGNSA. Between the trimmed V and J ends, which lost 5 bases and 5 bases, there was a span of 19 bases. CDR3 size: 15 residues. The CDR3 sequence is CASSPTRGALDEQYF. CDR3 bases: TGTGCCAGCAGCCCGACAAGGGGCGCGTTGGACGAGCAGTACTTC.

This chain uses TRBV10-3 with TRBJ2-2; a weak D match, TRBD2 (6 bases). Germline CDR1 is ENHRY and CDR2 is SYGVKD. Trimming removed 10 bases from V and 1 base from J, with 13 bases in between. The CDR3 spans 14 residues. CDR3 in DNA: TGTGCCACCCGACCAGCGGGGAACACCGGGGAGCTGTTTTTT. This gives the protein CATRPAGNTGELFF.

Concerning this clonotype: A junction boundary mismatches the germline segment, possibly from a read error. V and J are TRBV19 and TRBJ2-2, with TRBD2 matching over 8 bases. The V gene's germline CDR1 is LNHDA and CDR2 SQIVND (reference sequence). The CDR3 sequence is 12 residues long. CDR3 sequence reads: CLTGGASGELCF. The CDR3 DNA sequence: TGTTTGACCGGGGGGGCCTCCGGGGAGCTGTGTTTT.

This clonotype has at least ten counts. The rearrangement uses TRBV6-1 and TRBJ1-5, with a tentative D call TRBD1 (6 bases). Germline V gene sequence: CDR1 MNHNS, CDR2 SASEGT. V was shortened by 3 bases and J by 5 bases, with 11 bases between the two germline ends. The CDR3 totals 14 residues. The CDR3 DNA reads as TGTGCCAGCAGTGAGACAGGAGCCCATCAGCCCCAGCATTTT. Translating gives CASSETGAHQPQHF.

This clonotype showed up many times. The DNA of the CDR3 is TGTGCCAGCAGTTTTTCGGACACTGAAGCTTTCTTT. It specifies CASSFSDTEAFF. J is TRBJ1-1 and V is TRBV12-3 or TRBV12-4; D not certain. The CDR3 has 12 amino acids. V was clipped by 3 bases and J by 3 bases, with 5 bases between them.

This clonotype was observed many times. The chain couples TRBV4-2 to TRBJ1-2; tentative D call: TRBD1 (6 bases). Germline V gene sequence: CDR1 LGHNA, CDR2 YNFKEQ. The CDR3 length is 11 residues. V lost 8 bases, J lost 4 bases, and 8 bases lay in between. CDR3 bases: TGTGCCAGCGGGACATCCTATGGCTACACCTTC. Residues: CASGTSYGYTF.

This clonotype occurred many times. This sequence joins TRBV24-1 and TRBJ2-7; the D gene could be TRBD1 or TRBD2 (5 bases each). The germline CDR1 and CDR2 sequences are KGHDR and SFDVKD. The CDR3 has 14 residues. Trimming took 2 bases from V and 6 from J, leaving 13 bases between them. In DNA, the CDR3 is TGTGCCACCAGTGATTCGGGGCAGGGAAGCGAGCAGTACTTC. This encodes CATSDSGQGSEQYF.

This clonotype was observed a handful of times. This may be a read error: a much more frequent sequence differs by one nucleotide. Because the CDR3's place on the DNA is in doubt, the DNA is left out and the CDR3 is given as listed by TCRdb. The chain couples TRBV29-1 to TRBJ1-1; the D call in the table, TRBD1, was not verified against the DNA. The CDR3 spans 13 residues, counting both ends. Germline CDR1 SQVTM, CDR2 ANQGSEA. The CDR3 protein is CSVAPGAESEACF.

This clonotype was seen at least ten times. V usage is TRBV3-1 and J usage is TRBJ1-1; 10 bases line up with TRBD1. Germline V gene sequence: CDR1 LGHDT, CDR2 YNNKEL (reference sequence). The trim removed 2 bases at V and 6 bases at J, leaving 12 bases unmatched. The CDR3 is made up of 17 amino acids. The CDR3 loop reads CASSQSWGQGIRAEAFF. CDR3 DNA: TGTGCCAGCAGCCAATCGTGGGGACAGGGGATACGGGCTGAAGCTTTCTTT.

In DNA form, the CDR3 reads TGTGCCTTAGCACTGAGGGGAATTGGTCAGCCCCAGCATTTT. It codes for CALALRGIGQPQHF. This chain uses TRBV9 with TRBJ1-5, with D possibly matching TRBD1 (5 bases). This CDR3 has 14 residues. V was shortened by 10 bases and J by 6 bases, with 20 bases between the two germline ends. Germline V gene data show CDR1 as SGDLS and CDR2 as YYNGEE.

This clonotype was seen more than once but under ten times. A clone one base away is much larger, so this may be a read error. The chain carries TRBV6-5 and TRBJ2-2; maybe TRBD2 (5 bases). The germline V gene encodes CDR1 MNHEY and CDR2 SVGAGI. CDR3 length: 15 amino acids. CDR3 DNA sequence: TGTGCCAGCAGTTACTCGATAGTGAACACCGGGGAGCTGTTGTTT. Translated: CASSYSIVNTGELLF.

This clonotype was seen more than once but under ten times. The V and J genes are TRBV5-1 and TRBJ2-6; the D is unclear. Trimming shortened V by 4 bases and J by 0 bases, and 8 bases separated the two germline ends. The CDR3 covers 15 residues. In germline, CDR1 is SGHRS, CDR2 YFSETQ. This chain's CDR3 is CASSPTISGANVLTF. The CDR3 nucleotides are TGCGCCAGCAGCCCTACAATCTCTGGGGCCAACGTCCTGACTTTC.

This clonotype was seen at least ten times. The chain is built from TRBV10-3 and TRBJ2-7; 9 nucleotides match TRBD2. The CDR3 extends over 16 amino acids. J lost 1 base, V lost 6 bases, and 10 bases had no gene match. The germline V gene encodes CDR1 ENHRY and CDR2 SYGVKD. CDR3 loop: CAIRANSGGGSYEQYF. The CDR3 DNA sequence: TGTGCCATCAGAGCAAATAGCGGGGGCGGATCCTACGAGCAGTACTTC.

The chain joins TRBV11-2 to TRBJ2-7; D ambiguous. CDR3 length: 13 amino acids. V dropped 5 bases and J dropped 3 bases, with 11 bases sitting between them. Germline V gene data show CDR1 as SGHAT and CDR2 as FQNNGV. The CDR3 sequence: CASSTTGVYEQYF. The CDR3 DNA reads TGTGCCAGCAGCACAACTGGGGTCTACGAGCAGTACTTC.

The sample holds many counts of this clonotype. This sequence joins TRBV7-2 and TRBJ2-5; TRBD2 is a possible D gene (5 bases). This CDR3 spans 16 amino acids. The germline CDR1 and CDR2 sequences are SGHTA and FQGNSA. Trimming took off 3 bases at V and 3 bases at J, with 17 bases between the two ends. The CDR3 is CASSFPGNTIEETQYF. CDR3 coding DNA: TGTGCCAGCAGCTTCCCCGGGAACACGATTGAAGAGACCCAGTACTTC. The variable domain in full, with the rest retrieved from reference TRBV7-2 and TRBJ2-5, is GAGVSQSPSNKVTEKGKDVELRCDPISGHTALYWYRQSLGQGLEFLIYFQGNSAPDKSGLPSDRFSAERTGGSVSTLTIQRTQQEDSAVYLCASSFPGNTIEETQYFGPGTRLLVL.

This clonotype was counted ten times or more. This chain uses TRBV10-3 with TRBJ2-7, with 11 positions matching TRBD1. Germline CDR1 and CDR2: ENHRY and SYGVKD. V gave up 0 bases and J gave up 6 bases; unmatched junction bases: 4. The length of the CDR3 is 15 residues. CDR3 residues: CAISESGGQGAEQYF. CDR3 DNA sequence: TGTGCCATCAGTGAGTCGGGTGGACAGGGGGCCGAGCAGTACTTC.

This clonotype appeared many times. V gene TRBV6-5 combines with J gene TRBJ1-2, with 9 nucleotides matching TRBD1. Germline values: CDR1 MNHEY, CDR2 SVGAGI. V was pared by 0 bases and J by 6 bases, with 5 bases of the junction left unmatched. This CDR3 is built from 15 residues. The CDR3, as DNA: TGTGCCAGCAGTTACTCGTGGACAGGGGTAGATGGCTACACCTTC. This encodes CASSYSWTGVDGYTF.